The clone carrying this T cell receptor beta chain was seen at least ten times. The data belong to a study of T cells after yellow fever vaccination. One entry per CDR3 protein, called by TCRdb with MiXCR from the 5' RACE reads. The sample holds around 30,000 distinct CDR3 sequences, about 10% seen once. V gave up 10 bases and J gave up 7 bases, with 19 bases separating them. CDR3 length: 13 amino acids. CDR1 and CDR2 from the germline V gene are SGHVS and FQNEAQ. The receptor comes from a man between 18 and 29 years old who received the YFV17D yellow fever vaccine. The rearrangement joins TRBV7-8 to TRBJ1-2; the D gene is possibly TRBD1 (6 bases). The sequencing here drew on PBMCs, either bulk or a sorted T-cell subset (CD4+, CD8+, memory, or dextramer-sorted; not recorded which), taken around 15 days after the first yellow fever vaccination. In nucleotides, the CDR3 is TGTGCCACCAGGGCAGGGGAGTCCGGTGGCTACACCTTC. This gives the protein CATRAGESGGYTF.